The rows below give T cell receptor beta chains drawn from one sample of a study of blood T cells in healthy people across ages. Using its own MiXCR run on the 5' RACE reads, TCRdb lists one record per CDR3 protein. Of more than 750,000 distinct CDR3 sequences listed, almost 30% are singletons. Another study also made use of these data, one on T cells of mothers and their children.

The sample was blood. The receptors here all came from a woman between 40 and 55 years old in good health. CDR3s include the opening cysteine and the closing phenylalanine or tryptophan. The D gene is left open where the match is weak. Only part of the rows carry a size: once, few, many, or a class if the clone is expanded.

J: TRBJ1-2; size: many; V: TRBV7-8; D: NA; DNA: TGTGCCAGCAGCTTAGAGGGGGACTCACTTCCTGGCTACACCTTC; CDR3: CASSLEGDSLPGYTF
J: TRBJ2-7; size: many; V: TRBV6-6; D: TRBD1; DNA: TGTGCCAGCAGACAGGGGGCCGAGGAGCAGTACTTC; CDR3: CASRQGAEEQYF
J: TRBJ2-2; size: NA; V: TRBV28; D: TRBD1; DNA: TGTGCCAACAGTTTATTGGGACAGGACGGGGAGCTGTTTTTT; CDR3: CANSLLGQDGELFF
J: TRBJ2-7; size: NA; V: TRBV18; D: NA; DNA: TGTGCCAGCTCACCCAGAGCAACAACTTACTCCTACAATGAGCAGTACTTC; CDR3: CASSPRATTYSYNEQYF
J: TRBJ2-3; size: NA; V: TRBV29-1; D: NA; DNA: TGCAGCGGCGAAGGGCTCACAGATACGCAGTATTTT; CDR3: CSGEGLTDTQYF
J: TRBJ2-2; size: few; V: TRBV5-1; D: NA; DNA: TGCGCCAGCACCCTTGGAAACACCGGGGAGCTGTTTTTT; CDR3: CASTLGNTGELFF
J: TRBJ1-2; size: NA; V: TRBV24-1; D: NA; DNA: TGTGCCACCAGTGACGGGACAGGCTACACCTTC; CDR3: CATSDGTGYTF
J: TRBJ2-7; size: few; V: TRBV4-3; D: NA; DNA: TGCGCCAGCAGCCAAGATCAGGGGGGGCTAACCTACGAGCAGTACTTC; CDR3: CASSQDQGGLTYEQYF
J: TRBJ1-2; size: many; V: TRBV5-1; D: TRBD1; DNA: TGCGCCAGCAGCTCGGGGCAGGGGGGCTATGGCTACACCTTC; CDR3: CASSSGQGGYGYTF
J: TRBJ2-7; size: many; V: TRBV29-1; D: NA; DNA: TGCAGCGTTCTCAGACAGCATACCTACGAGCAGTACTTC; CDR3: CSVLRQHTYEQYF
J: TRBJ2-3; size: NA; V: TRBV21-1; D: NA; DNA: TGTGCCAGCAGCAAAGACGGACCAGTTGACGCTAGCACAGATACGCAGTATTTT; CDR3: CASSKDGPVDASTDTQYF
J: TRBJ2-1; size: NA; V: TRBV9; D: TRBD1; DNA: TGTGCCAGCAGCGGCCCGGGACAGGGCCAATTAACGATCTACAATGAGCAGTTCTTC; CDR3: CASSGPGQGQLTIYNEQFF
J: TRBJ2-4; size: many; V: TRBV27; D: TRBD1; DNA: TGTGCCAGCAGTTTCCGGCAGGGGGCTGTCATTCAGTACTTC; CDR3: CASSFRQGAVIQYF
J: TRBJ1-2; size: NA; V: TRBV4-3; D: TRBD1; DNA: TGCGCCAGCAGCCATTACGATGGGACAGGGGGCTATGGCTACACCTTC; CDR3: CASSHYDGTGGYGYTF
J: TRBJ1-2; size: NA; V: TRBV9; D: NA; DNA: TGTGCCAGCAGCGTAGCGGTGTGGGGGGGATCCAATGGCTACACCTTC; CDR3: CASSVAVWGGSNGYTF
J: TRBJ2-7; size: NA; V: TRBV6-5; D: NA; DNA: TGTGCCAGCAGTTGTCAGGGAACTCGCTACGAGCAGTACTTC; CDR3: CASSCQGTRYEQYF
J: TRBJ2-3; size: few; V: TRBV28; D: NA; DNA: TGTGCCAGCAGCACCAGGGACGGGCTGGATACGCAGTATTTT; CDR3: CASSTRDGLDTQYF
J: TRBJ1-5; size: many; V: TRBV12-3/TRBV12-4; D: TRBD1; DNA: TGTGCCAGCAGTCCTGGGACAGTGAGCCAGCCCCAGCATTTT; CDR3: CASSPGTVSQPQHF
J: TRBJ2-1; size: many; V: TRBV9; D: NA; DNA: TGTGCCAGCAACCCGGGGGGGGACAGGAACTCCTACAATGAGCAGTTCTTC; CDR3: CASNPGGDRNSYNEQFF
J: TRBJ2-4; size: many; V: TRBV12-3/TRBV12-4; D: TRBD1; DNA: TGTGCCAGCAGGGGACAGGGGGCGCAGGTTGCCAAAAACATTCAGTACTTC; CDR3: CASRGQGAQVAKNIQYF
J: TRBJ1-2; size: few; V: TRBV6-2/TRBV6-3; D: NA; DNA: TGTGCCAGCAGCGACGTTGATCGGACACAAAACTATGGCTACACCTTC; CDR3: CASSDVDRTQNYGYTF
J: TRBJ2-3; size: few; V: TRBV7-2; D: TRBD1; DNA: TGTGCCAGCAGCTTAGTGGGGACAGGGGGCACAGATACGCAGTATTTT; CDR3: CASSLVGTGGTDTQYF
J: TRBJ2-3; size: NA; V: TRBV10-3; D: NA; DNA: TGTGCCAGCAGTTACGTGCCACAGGGATGGGATACGCAGTATTTT; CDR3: CASSYVPQGWDTQYF
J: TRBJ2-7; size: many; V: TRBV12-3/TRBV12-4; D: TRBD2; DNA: TGTGCCAGCAGTTGGACTAGCGGGGTGTACGAGCAGTACTTC; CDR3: CASSWTSGVYEQYF
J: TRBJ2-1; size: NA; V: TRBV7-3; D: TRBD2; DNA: TGTGCCAGCAGCTTAAAGGCTAGCGGACCGCCCAATGAGCAGTTCTTC; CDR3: CASSLKASGPPNEQFF
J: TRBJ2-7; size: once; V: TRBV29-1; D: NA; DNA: TGCAGCGTTGTACTCGGGACTGGGCAGTACTTC; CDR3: CSVVLGTGQYF
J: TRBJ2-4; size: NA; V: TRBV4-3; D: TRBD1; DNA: TGCGTCAGCAGCCGGGACAGGACAGTCAAAAACATTCAGTACTTC; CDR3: CVSSRDRTVKNIQYF
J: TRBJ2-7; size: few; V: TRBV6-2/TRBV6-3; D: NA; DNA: TGTGCCAGCAGTTACTCGGGGACATTCGAGCAGTACTTC; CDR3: CASSYSGTFEQYF
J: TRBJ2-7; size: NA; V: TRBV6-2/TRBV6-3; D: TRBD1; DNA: TGTGCCAGCAGTTACTCCGGACAGGGGACTCTCAGCTCCTACGAGCAGTACTTC; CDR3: CASSYSGQGTLSSYEQYF
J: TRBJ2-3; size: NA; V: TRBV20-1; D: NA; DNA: TGCAGTGCTAGAGATTCGGGGCCAGATACGCAGTATTTT; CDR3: CSARDSGPDTQYF
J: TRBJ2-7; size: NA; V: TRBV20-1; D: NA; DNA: TGCAGTGCCAAGCCAGGGGCTGACGAGCAGTACTTC; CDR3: CSAKPGADEQYF
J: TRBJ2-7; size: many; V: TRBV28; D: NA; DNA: TGTGCCAGCAATCTACAGGGTCGAGAGCAGTACTTC; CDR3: CASNLQGREQYF
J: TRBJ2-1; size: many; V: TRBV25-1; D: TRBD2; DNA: TGTGCCAGCAGAGCCACTAGGGCTAGCGGGGTGTACAATGAGCAGTTCTTC; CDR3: CASRATRASGVYNEQFF
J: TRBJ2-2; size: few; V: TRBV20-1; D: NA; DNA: TGCAGTGCTAGAGATTGGGGTGACACCGGGGAGCTGTTTTTT; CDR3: CSARDWGDTGELFF
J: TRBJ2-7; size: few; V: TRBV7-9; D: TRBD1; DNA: TGTGCCAGCAGCTTTTCTACAGGGGGCTACGAGCAGTACTTC; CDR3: CASSFSTGGYEQYF
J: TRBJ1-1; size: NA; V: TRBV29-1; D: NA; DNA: TGCAGCGTTGACAGGGTTACGAACACTGAAGCTTTCTTT; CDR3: CSVDRVTNTEAFF
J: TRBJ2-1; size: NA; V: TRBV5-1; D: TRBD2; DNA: TGCGCCAGCAGCTTGGCCCAAGTTAGCGGGGGGGCCCCCTACAATGAGCAGTTCTTC; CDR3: CASSLAQVSGGAPYNEQFF
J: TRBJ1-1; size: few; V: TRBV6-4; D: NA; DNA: TGTGCCAGCAGTGAATCTCCGAACACTGAAACTTTCTTT; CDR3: CASSESPNTETFF
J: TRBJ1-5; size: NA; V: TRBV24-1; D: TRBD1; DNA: TGTGCCACCAGTGACACGGGACAGGGTTTCAATCAGCCCCAGCATTTT; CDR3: CATSDTGQGFNQPQHF
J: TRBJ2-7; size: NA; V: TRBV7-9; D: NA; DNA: TGTGCCAGCAGCCAACTAGCTACGACCTCCTACGAGCAGTACTTC; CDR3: CASSQLATTSYEQYF
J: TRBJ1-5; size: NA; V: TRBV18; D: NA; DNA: TGTGCCAGCTCGCCCATGGGGGTAAGTCAGCCCCAGCATTTT; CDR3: CASSPMGVSQPQHF